Only a few counts were recorded for the clone carrying this TCR beta chain. Data came from immunoSEQ multiplex PCR; TCRdb stores just in-frame clones and leaves some out. Found here are roughly 16,000 clones, approximately 77% of them singletons; the top ten hold 12%. This record belongs to a study of OX40 agonist ivuxolimab in advanced cancers. The wider study: While on treatment, patients had intravenous ivuxolimab at 0.01 to 10 mg/kg every 2 weeks. Three dose-escalation patients had partial responses: one with hepatocellular carcinoma and two with cutaneous melanoma.

The receptor comes from an adult with an advanced solid tumor such as melanoma, head and neck, liver or kidney cancer. Sequencing used CD4+ or CD8+ T cells sorted from blood, obtained in a trial of the OX40 agonist ivuxolimab.

The CDR3 sequence is CASSLVPSMNTEAFF. CDR3 sequence (DNA): TGTGCCAGCAGCTTAGTCCCCAGCATGAACACTGAAGCTTTCTTT. This chain uses TRBV7-2 with TRBJ1-1; D is ambiguous. This CDR3 comprises 15 residues. Germline assignment: CDR1 SGHTA and CDR2 FQGNSA. The ends were cut back, 1 base at V and 0 bases at J, with 9 bases in the middle.